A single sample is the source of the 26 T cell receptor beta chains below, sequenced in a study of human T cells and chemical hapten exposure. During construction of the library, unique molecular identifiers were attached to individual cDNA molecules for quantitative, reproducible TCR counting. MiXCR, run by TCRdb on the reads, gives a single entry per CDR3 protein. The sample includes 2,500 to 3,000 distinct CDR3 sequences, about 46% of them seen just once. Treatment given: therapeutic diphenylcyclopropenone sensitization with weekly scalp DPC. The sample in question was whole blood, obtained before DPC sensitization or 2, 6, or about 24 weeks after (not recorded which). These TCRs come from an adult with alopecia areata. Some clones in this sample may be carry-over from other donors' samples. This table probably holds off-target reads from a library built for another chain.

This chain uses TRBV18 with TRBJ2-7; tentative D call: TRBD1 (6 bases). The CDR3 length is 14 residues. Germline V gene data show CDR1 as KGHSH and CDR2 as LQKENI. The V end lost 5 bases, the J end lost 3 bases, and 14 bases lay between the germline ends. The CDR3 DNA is TGTGCCAGCTCAGAAAAACAGGGTTACTACGAGCAGTACGTC. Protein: CASSEKQGYYEQYV.

CDR3 region: CASSAELRGFGYGYTF. CDR3 DNA sequence: TGTGCCAGCAGTGCGGAACTCAGGGGCTTTGGCTATGGCTACACCTTC. The chain joins TRBV6-1 to TRBJ1-2, with D possibly TRBD1 on 6 matching bases. The germline CDR1 and CDR2 sequences are MNHNS and SASEGT. V was trimmed by 4 bases and J by 4 bases, leaving 19 bases between them. The CDR3 is 16 amino acids.

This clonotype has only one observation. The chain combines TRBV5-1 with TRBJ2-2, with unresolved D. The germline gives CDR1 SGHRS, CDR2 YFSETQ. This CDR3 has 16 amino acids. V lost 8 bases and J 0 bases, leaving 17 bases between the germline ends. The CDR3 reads CASQPPVHANTGELFF. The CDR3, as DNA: TGCGCCAGTCAGCCCCCCGTTCACGCGAACACCGGGGAGCTGTTTTTT.

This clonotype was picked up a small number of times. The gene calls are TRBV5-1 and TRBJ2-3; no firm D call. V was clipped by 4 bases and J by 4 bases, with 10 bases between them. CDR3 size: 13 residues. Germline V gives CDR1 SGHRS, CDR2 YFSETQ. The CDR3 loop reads CASSPTVADTQYF. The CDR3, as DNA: TGCGCCAGCAGCCCGACTGTTGCAGATACGCAGTATTTT.

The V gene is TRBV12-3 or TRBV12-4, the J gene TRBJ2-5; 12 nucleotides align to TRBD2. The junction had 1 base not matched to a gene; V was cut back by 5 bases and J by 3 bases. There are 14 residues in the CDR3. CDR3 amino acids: CASSRTSGKETQYF. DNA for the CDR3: TGTGCCAGCAGTCGGACTAGCGGGAAAGAGACCCAGTACTTC.

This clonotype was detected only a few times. The chain's CDR3 is CSARDPGVDTGELFF. In nucleotides, the CDR3 is TGCAGTGCTAGAGATCCAGGGGTGGACACCGGGGAGCTGTTTTTT. V and J are TRBV20-1 and TRBJ2-2; D possibly corresponds to TRBD1 (6 bases). Trimming pared 0 bases from V and 3 bases from J, leaving 11 bases between. Germline V gene lookup returns CDR1 DFQATT and CDR2 SNEGSKA (reference sequence). The CDR3 is 15 residues long.

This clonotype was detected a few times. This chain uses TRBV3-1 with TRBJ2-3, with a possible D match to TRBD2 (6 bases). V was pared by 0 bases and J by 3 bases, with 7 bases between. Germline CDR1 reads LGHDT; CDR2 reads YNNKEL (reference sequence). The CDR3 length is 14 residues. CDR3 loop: CASSQDGGTDTQYF. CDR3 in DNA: TGTGCCAGCAGCCAAGATGGGGGGACAGATACGCAGTATTTT.

The CDR3 DNA sequence: TGTGCCAGCAGCTCGTCCCGGGACAGAGGAAGGGAGACCCAGTACTTC. It is translated as CASSSSRDRGRETQYF. The gene calls are TRBV11-1 and TRBJ2-5, with 7 bases lining up with TRBD1. The length of the CDR3 is 16 residues. CDR1 and CDR2 from the germline V gene are SGHAT and FQDESV (reference sequence). The ends lost 4 bases at V and 5 bases at J; junction bases unmatched: 13.

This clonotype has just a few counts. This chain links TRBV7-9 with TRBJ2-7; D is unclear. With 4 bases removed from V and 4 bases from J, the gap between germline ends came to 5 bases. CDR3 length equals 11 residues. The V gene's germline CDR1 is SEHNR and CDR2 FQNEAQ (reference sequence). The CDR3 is CASSSLYEQYV. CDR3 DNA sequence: TGTGCCAGCAGCTCGTTGTACGAGCAGTACGTC.

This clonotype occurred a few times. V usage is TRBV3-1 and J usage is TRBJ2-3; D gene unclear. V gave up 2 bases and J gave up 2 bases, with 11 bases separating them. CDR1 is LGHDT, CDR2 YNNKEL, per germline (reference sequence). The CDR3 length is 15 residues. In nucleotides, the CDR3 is TGTGCCAGCAGCCAATTGGACCGTTCCACAGATACGCAGTATTTT. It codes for CASSQLDRSTDTQYF.

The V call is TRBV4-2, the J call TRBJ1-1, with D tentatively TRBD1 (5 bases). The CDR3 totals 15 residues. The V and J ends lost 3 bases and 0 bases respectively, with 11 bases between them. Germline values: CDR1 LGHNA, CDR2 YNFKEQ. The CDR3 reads CASSQNTGMNTEAFF. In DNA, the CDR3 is TGTGCCAGCAGCCAGAACACAGGAATGAACACTGAAGCTTTCTTT.

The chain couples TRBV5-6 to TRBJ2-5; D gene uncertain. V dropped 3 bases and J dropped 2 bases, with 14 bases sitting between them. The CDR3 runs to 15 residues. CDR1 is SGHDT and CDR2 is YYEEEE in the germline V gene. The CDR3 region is CASSYVSAVQETQYF. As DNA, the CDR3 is TGTGCCAGCAGCTACGTGTCGGCAGTTCAAGAGACCCAGTACTTC. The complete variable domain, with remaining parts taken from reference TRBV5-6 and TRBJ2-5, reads DAGVTQSPTHLIKTRGQQVTLRCSPKSGHDTVSWYQQALGQGPQFIFQYYEEEERQRGNFPDRFSGHQFPNYSSELNVNALLLGDSALYLCASSYVSAVQETQYFGPGTRLLVL.

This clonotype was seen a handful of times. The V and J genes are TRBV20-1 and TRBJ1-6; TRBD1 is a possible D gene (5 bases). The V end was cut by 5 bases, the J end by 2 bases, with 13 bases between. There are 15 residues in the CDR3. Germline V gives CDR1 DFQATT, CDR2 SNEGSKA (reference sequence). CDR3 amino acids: CSARGAPAYNSPLHF. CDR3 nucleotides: TGCAGTGCTCGTGGGGCTCCCGCCTATAATTCACCCCTCCACTTT.

The CDR3 spells CSAYPSGRANNEQFF. The CDR3 coding sequence is TGCAGTGCGTACCCTAGCGGGAGGGCTAACAATGAGCAGTTCTTC. This sequence joins TRBV20-1 and TRBJ2-1, with 12 bases matching TRBD2. The CDR3 has 15 amino acids. After removal of 6 bases from V and 5 bases from J, the junction contained 8 bases not matched to a gene. The germline V gene encodes CDR1 DFQATT and CDR2 SNEGSKA (reference sequence).

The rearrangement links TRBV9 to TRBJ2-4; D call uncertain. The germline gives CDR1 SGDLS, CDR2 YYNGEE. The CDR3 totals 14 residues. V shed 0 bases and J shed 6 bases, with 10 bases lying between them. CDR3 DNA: TGTGCCAGCAGCGTAGAGGCTCACTTAAACATTCAGTACTTC. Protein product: CASSVEAHLNIQYF. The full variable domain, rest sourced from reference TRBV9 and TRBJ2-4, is DSGVTQTPKHLITATGQRVTLRCSPRSGDLSVYWYQQSLDQGLQFLIQYYNGEERAKGNILERFSAQQFPDLHSELNLSSLELGDSALYFCASSVEAHLNIQYFGAGTRLSVL.

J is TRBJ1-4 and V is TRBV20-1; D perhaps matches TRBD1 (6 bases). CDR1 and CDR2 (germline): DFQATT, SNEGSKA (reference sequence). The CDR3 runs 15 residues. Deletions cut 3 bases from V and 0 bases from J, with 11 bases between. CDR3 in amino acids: CSASLDSATNEKLFF. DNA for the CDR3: TGCAGTGCTAGCCTGGACAGTGCAACTAATGAAAAACTGTTTTTT.

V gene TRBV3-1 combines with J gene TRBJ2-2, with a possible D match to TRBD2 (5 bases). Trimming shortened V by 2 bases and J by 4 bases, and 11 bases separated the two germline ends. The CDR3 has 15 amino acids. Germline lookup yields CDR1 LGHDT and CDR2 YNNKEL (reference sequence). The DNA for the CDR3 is TGTGCCAGCAGCCAAAAGCTAGCTTTCACCGGGGAGCTGTTTTTT. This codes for CASSQKLAFTGELFF.

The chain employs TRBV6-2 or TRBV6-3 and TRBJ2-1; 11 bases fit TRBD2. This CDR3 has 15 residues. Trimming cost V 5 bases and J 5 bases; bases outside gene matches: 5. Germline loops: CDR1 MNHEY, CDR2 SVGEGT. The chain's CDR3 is CASSARLAGNNEQFF. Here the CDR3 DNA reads TGTGCCAGCAGTGCCCGACTAGCGGGAAACAATGAGCAGTTCTTC.

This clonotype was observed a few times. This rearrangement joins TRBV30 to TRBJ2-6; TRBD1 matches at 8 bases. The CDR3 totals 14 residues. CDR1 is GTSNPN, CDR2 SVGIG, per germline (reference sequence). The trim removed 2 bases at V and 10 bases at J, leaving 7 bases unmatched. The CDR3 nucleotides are TGTGCCTGGAGTTGGTGGACAGGGAAAAACGTCCTGACTTTC. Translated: CAWSWWTGKNVLTF.

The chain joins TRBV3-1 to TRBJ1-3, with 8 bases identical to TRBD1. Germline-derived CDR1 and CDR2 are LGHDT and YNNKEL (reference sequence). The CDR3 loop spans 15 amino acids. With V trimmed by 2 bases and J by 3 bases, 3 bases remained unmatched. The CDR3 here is CASSQTGGRGNTIYF. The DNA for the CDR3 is TGTGCCAGCAGCCAAACAGGGGGACGTGGAAACACCATATATTTT. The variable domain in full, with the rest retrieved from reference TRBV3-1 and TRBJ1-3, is DTAVSQTPKYLVTQMGNDKSIKCEQNLGHDTMYWYKQDSKKFLKIMFSYNNKELIINETVPNRFSPKSPDKAHLNLHINSLELGDSAVYFCASSQTGGRGNTIYFGEGSWLTVV.

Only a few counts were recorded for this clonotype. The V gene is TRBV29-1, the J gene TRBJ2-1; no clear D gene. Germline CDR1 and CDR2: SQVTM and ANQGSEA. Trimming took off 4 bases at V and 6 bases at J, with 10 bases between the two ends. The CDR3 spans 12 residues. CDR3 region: CSVAPRTNEQFF. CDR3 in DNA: TGCAGCGTTGCCCCCAGGACCAATGAGCAGTTCTTC.

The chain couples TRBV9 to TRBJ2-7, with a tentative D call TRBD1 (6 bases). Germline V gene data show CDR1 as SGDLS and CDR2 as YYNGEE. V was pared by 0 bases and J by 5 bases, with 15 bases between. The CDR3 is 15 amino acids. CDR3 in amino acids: CASSVAGGQGNEQYF. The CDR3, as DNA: TGTGCCAGCAGCGTAGCGGGTGGTCAGGGGAACGAGCAGTACTTC.

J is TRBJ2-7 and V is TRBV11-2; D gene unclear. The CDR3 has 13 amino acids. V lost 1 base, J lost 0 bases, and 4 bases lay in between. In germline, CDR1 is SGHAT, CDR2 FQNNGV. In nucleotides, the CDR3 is TGTGCCAGCAGCTTAGTAAGCTCCTACGAGCAGTACTTC. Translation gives CASSLVSSYEQYF.

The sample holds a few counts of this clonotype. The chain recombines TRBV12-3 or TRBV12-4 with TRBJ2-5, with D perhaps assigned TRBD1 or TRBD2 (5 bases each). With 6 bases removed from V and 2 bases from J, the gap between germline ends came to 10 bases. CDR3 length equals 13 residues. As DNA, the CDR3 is TGTGCCAGCAGCAGGGACGGTCAAGAGACCCAGTACTTC. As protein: CASSRDGQETQYF.

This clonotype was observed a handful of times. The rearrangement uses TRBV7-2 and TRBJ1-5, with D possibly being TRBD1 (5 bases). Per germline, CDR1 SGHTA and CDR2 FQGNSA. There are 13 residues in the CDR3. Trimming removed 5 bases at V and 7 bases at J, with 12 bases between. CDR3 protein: CASSLIWDQPQHF. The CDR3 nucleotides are TGTGCCAGCAGCCTAATTTGGGACCAGCCCCAGCATTTT.

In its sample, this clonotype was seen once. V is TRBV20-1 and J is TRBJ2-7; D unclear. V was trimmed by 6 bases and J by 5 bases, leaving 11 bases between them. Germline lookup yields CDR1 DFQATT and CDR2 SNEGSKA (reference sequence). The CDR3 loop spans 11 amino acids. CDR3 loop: CSAQWSDEQYF. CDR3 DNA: TGCAGTGCACAGTGGAGTGACGAGCAGTACTTC.